One sample yielded the 29 T cell receptor beta chains listed below, sequenced in a study of esophageal squamous cell carcinoma under preoperative chemotherapy. Described time point: after preoperative PTX-NDP chemotherapy. TCRdb called the PCR reads again in MiXCR, with one record for every CDR3 protein. Here the sample spans around 34,000 distinct CDR3 sequences, 52% being singletons. The specimen was collected from a patient given preoperative chemotherapy. These receptors were obtained from a human donor with esophageal squamous cell carcinoma. The donor label of this sample is uncertain.

The chain uses TRBV11-1 and TRBJ2-1, with D perhaps TRBD1 or TRBD2 (5 bases each). The tail of the sequence fits TRBJ2-7 better, so the J call may be wrong. This CDR3 spans 13 amino acids. Germline V gives CDR1 SGHAT, CDR2 FQDESV (reference sequence). CDR3 coding DNA: TGTGCCAGCAGCTTGGGACGACACAATGAGCAGTACTTC. This encodes CASSLGRHNEQYF.

On this clonotype: The germline gene is not matched at one end of the junction; a read error may be the cause. This chain joins TRBV7-3 and TRBJ2-3, with a weak D call TRBD2 (6 bases). Looked up from germline, CDR1 is SGHTA and CDR2 is FQGTGA. The CDR3 extends over 17 amino acids. CDR3 DNA: TGTGCCAGCAGCCTGAGGCTGGGGCGCGGGGATGAAGATACGCAGTATTTC. It is translated as CASSLRLGRGDEDTQYF.

This clonotype was observed a handful of times. The chain is built from TRBV7-2 and TRBJ2-4; TRBD2 agrees at 7 bases. Germline V gives CDR1 SGHTA, CDR2 FQGNSA. The CDR3 loop spans 16 amino acids. Germline trimming cut 1 base from V and 6 bases from J; bases unmatched to any gene: 9. The CDR3 spells CASSLGASAGTNIQYF. The CDR3 DNA is TGTGCCAGCAGCTTAGGAGCCTCAGCGGGAACAAACATTCAGTACTTC. The full variable domain, in which reference TRBV7-2 and TRBJ2-4 provide the parts outside the CDR3, is GAGVSQSPSNKVTEKGKDVELRCDPISGHTALYWYRQSLGQGLEFLIYFQGNSAPDKSGLPSDRFSAERTGGSVSTLTIQRTQQEDSAVYLCASSLGASAGTNIQYFGAGTRLSVL.

Concerning this clonotype: The CDR3 carries no conserved terminal phenylalanine or tryptophan, so it likely arises from a read error. The limits of the CDR3 on the DNA are not certain, so only TCRdb's listed CDR3 is given. The rearrangement uses TRBV12-5 and TRBJ2-6. Germline loops: CDR1 LGHNT, CDR2 FRNRAP. The CDR3 is 8 amino acids long, termini counted. Here the CDR3 reads CASGTGTS.

For the CDR3, the DNA is TGTGCCAGCAGCTGGACAGACTACAATGAGCAGTTCTTC. Encoded protein: CASSWTDYNEQFF. The chain has TRBV5-4 and TRBJ2-1; D is perhaps TRBD1 (6 bases). The V gene lost 3 bases and the J gene lost 3 bases, with 7 bases spanning the gap. The germline V gene has CDR1 SGHNT and CDR2 YYREEE (reference sequence). The CDR3 length is 13 residues.

The chain joins TRBV7-3 to TRBJ2-1, with 7 bases identical to TRBD1. The CDR3 loop spans 14 amino acids. V was clipped by 3 bases and J by 13 bases; unmatched bases: 12. The germline gives CDR1 SGHTA, CDR2 FQGTGA. CDR3 nucleotide sequence: TGTGCCAGCAGCTTCCAGGGGGATGGTGGGACCCAGTTCTTC. The encoded protein is CASSFQGDGGTQFF.

A word on this clonotype: This CDR3 is missing its conserved last phenylalanine or tryptophan, likely due to a read error. Because the CDR3's place on the DNA is in doubt, the DNA is left out and the CDR3 is given as listed by TCRdb. V gene TRBV7-2 combines with J gene TRBJ2-5; whether TRBD1, the table's D call, matches the DNA was not checked. Germline V gene sequence: CDR1 SGHTA, CDR2 FQGNSA. The CDR3 totals 14 residues, both ends included. CDR3 loop: CASSSYGGQETQYS.

As regards this clonotype: Mismatch with germline at one junction end may stem from a read error. The chain employs TRBV7-6 and TRBJ2-3; the match to TRBD1 covers 9 bases. Germline V gene sequence: CDR1 SGHVS, CDR2 FNYEAQ. CDR3 length: 16 amino acids. The CDR3, as DNA: TGTGCCAGCAGCTTATTAGGGACAGGGAGCACCGATACGCAGTTTTTT. Translated: CASSLLGTGSTDTQFF.

The V gene is TRBV6-1, the J gene TRBJ2-5, with a tentative D call TRBD1 (6 bases). The DNA end lines up better with TRBJ2-7; the J call may be wrong. CDR1 and CDR2 (germline): MNHNS, SASEGT. The CDR3 is 12 residues long. In nucleotides, the CDR3 is TGTGCCAGTGGACAGTACTCCTACGAGCAGTACTTC. It specifies CASGQYSYEQYF.

Note on this clonotype: The junction and the germline gene differ at one end; a read error may be behind it. The chain has TRBV6-1 and TRBJ2-2, with a weak D call TRBD1 (5 bases). The CDR3 contains 14 residues. CDR1 is MNHNS, CDR2 SASEGT, per germline. The DNA of the CDR3 is TGTGCCAGCACCGAAGACAGCAACACAGGTGAGCAGTTTTTT. Protein: CASTEDSNTGEQFF.

The V call is TRBV7-9, the J call TRBJ2-5; TRBD2 might be the D (5 bases). The V end lost 2 bases, the J end lost 1 base, and 14 bases lay between the germline ends. There are 16 residues in the CDR3. Per the germline V gene, CDR1 is SEHNR and CDR2 is FQNEAQ (reference sequence). The CDR3 protein is CASSLSLERRQETQYF. CDR3 nucleotides: TGTGCCAGCAGCTTATCATTAGAGCGGCGCCAAGAGACCCAGTACTTC.

Notes on this clonotype: Sequence at one end of the junction differs from germline and may be a read error. This sequence joins TRBV6-5 and TRBJ2-5; no reliable D call. This CDR3 comprises 13 residues. The germline V gene encodes CDR1 MNHEY and CDR2 SVGAGI. CDR3: CASSCRGQETLYF. CDR3 DNA: TGTGCCAGCAGTTGCCGCGGCCAAGAGACCCTGTACTTC.

This clonotype was counted at least ten times. A much larger clonotype is one base distant, so this may be a read error. V gene TRBV11-2 combines with J gene TRBJ2-5; TRBD1 aligns across 7 bases. The CDR3 is 12 amino acids. Trimming took 6 bases from V and 11 from J; bases not matched to a gene: 9. Germline V gene lookup returns CDR1 SGHAT and CDR2 FQNNGV. Written as DNA, the CDR3 is TGTGCCAGCAGTCGACAGGGACATGAGCAGTACTTC. It yields the protein CASSRQGHEQYF.

Regarding this clonotype: An end of the junction does not agree with germline; a read error may underlie this. J is TRBJ2-3 and V is TRBV6-1; 8 nucleotides match TRBD1. The CDR3 sequence is 16 residues long. CDR1 and CDR2 (germline): MNHNS, SASEGT. CDR3 in amino acids: CASRAAGGRGTDTQYF. The DNA of the CDR3 is TGTGCCAGCAGGGCCGCAGGGGGCCGGGGCACAGATACGCAGTACTTT.

This clonotype has only a few counts. The V call is TRBV6-1, the J call TRBJ2-1; no clear D gene. The CDR3 length is 12 residues. Looked up from germline, CDR1 is MNHNS and CDR2 is SASEGT. V shed 4 bases and J shed 7 bases, with 8 bases lying between them. CDR3 sequence: CASSAIGNEQFF. DNA for the CDR3: TGTGCCAGCAGTGCGATCGGGAATGAGCAGTTCTTC.

The sample holds one count of this clonotype. This chain joins TRBV10-3 and TRBJ2-5, with D hard to call. Germline CDR1 and CDR2: ENHRY and SYGVKD. The germline V and J ends were trimmed by 3 bases and 5 bases, with 7 bases remaining between them. The length of the CDR3 is 12 residues. The CDR3 bases are TGTGCCATCAGTGATCTAGGTGAGACCCAGTACTTC. Amino acid sequence: CAISDLGETQYF.

A word on this clonotype: The junction departs from germline at one end; a sequencing error may be responsible. The genes are TRBV7-2 and TRBJ2-3; TRBD2 is a possible D gene (6 bases). The CDR3 spans 15 residues. The germline gives CDR1 SGHTA, CDR2 FQGNSA. The CDR3 coding sequence is TGTGCCAGCAGCGTAGCGGCTACTAGCACAGATACGCAGTATTTT. Amino acid sequence: CASSVAATSTDTQYF.

This chain links TRBV5-8 with TRBJ2-2; D could derive from TRBD1 or TRBD2 (6 bases each). This CDR3 comprises 16 residues. Trimming took 4 bases from V and 7 from J, leaving 20 bases between them. Germline-derived CDR1 and CDR2 are SGHTS and YDEGEE. CDR3 sequence (DNA): TGTGCCAGCAGCCGCATAACAGGGAGGTTTGTCGGGGAGCTGTTTTTT. Amino acids: CASSRITGRFVGELFF. The full variable domain, rest sourced from reference TRBV5-8 and TRBJ2-2, is EAGVTQSPTHLIKTRGQQATLRCSPISGHTSVYWYQQALGLGLQFLLWYDEGEERNRGNFPPRFSGRQFPNYSSELNVNALELEDSALYLCASSRITGRFVGELFFGEGSRLTVL.

The rearrangement joins TRBV6-5 to TRBJ2-3; 11 positions match TRBD2. This CDR3 has 16 amino acids. J was trimmed by 6 bases and V by 0 bases; bases with no gene match: 5. Germline-derived CDR1 and CDR2 are MNHEY and SVGAGI. CDR3 loop: CASSYSSGRGSDTQYF. CDR3 coding DNA: TGTGCCAGCAGTTACTCTAGCGGGAGGGGATCTGATACGCAGTATTTT.

The chain is built from TRBV7-2 and TRBJ2-4, with 8 bases lining up with TRBD1. V shed 4 bases, J shed 12 bases, and the junction held 14 bases outside the gene matches. CDR1 SGHTA and CDR2 FQGNSA come from the germline V gene. The CDR3 totals 15 residues. The CDR3 bases are TGTGCCAGCAGCTCGGGGCAGGGGGCCAGAGATACTCAGTACTTC. It is translated as CASSSGQGARDTQYF. The full variable domain, rest sourced from reference TRBV7-2 and TRBJ2-4, is GAGVSQSPSNKVTEKGKDVELRCDPISGHTALYWYRQSLGQGLEFLIYFQGNSAPDKSGLPSDRFSAERTGGSVSTLTIQRTQQEDSAVYLCASSSGQGARDTQYFGAGTRLSVL.

At least ten counts were recorded for this clonotype. The chain recombines TRBV27 with TRBJ2-2; D perhaps matches TRBD1 (8 bases). Trimming pared 8 bases from V and 3 bases from J, leaving 19 bases between. The CDR3 is made up of 16 amino acids. Germline V gives CDR1 MNHEY, CDR2 SMNVEV (reference sequence). CDR3 DNA: TGTGCCAGCCAAAGCGGGGCAGGGGGCTACACCGGGGAGCTGTTTTTT. Residues: CASQSGAGGYTGELFF.

Concerning this clonotype itself: One base away lies a much larger clone, so this may be a sequencing read error. The rearrangement links TRBV7-2 to TRBJ2-4; 13 positions agree with TRBD2. The CDR3 has 18 amino acids. CDR1 is SGHTA and CDR2 is FQGNSA in the germline V gene. Germline trimming cut 5 bases from V and 13 bases from J; bases unmatched to any gene: 20. The CDR3 DNA reads as TGTGCCAGCAGCCCTACTGGTACTAGCGGGGGGGCGCTAAATGAGCAGTACTTC. It yields the protein CASSPTGTSGGALNEQYF.

As for this clonotype: This clone may be a read error of a much larger clone one base away. V and J are TRBV6-1 and TRBJ2-1; 12 bases map to TRBD2. The germline CDR1 and CDR2 sequences are MNHNS and SASEGT. This CDR3 region has 15 residues. The V gene end was trimmed by 8 bases and the J gene end by 10 bases; junction bases not matched to a gene: 12. CDR3 in DNA: TGTGCCAGCTCTAGCGGGGGGGCCCCCCCAGGCGAGCAGTTCTTC. Translated, it gives CASSSGGAPPGEQFF.

The V and J genes are TRBV12-3 or TRBV12-4 and TRBJ2-3; D might be TRBD1 (6 bases). Judging by the DNA end, TRBJ2-7 fits better; the J call may be wrong. The CDR3 totals 16 residues. As DNA, the CDR3 is TGTGCCAGCAGTACCACCAGGGGCCGCAACCCAGATACGCAGTACTTC. Its translation: CASSTTRGRNPDTQYF.

In its sample, this clonotype was seen many times. The genes are TRBV12-5 and TRBJ1-2; 9 bases align to TRBD1. This CDR3 region has 12 residues. Germline values: CDR1 LGHNT, CDR2 FRNRAP. J lost 8 bases, V lost 5 bases, and 3 bases had no gene match. The CDR3 sequence is CASGPGQGGYTF. CDR3 DNA: TGTGCTAGTGGTCCCGGACAGGGGGGCTACACCTTC.

This sequence joins TRBV24-1 and TRBJ2-2; a possible D gene is TRBD1 (6 bases). The CDR3 has 14 amino acids. Germline V gene sequence: CDR1 KGHDR, CDR2 SFDVKD. The V end was cut by 1 base, the J end by 9 bases, with 11 bases between. CDR3 coding DNA: TGTGCCACCAGTGATTTAGGGGGAACCCGGGAGCTGTTTTTT. Translation: CATSDLGGTRELFF.

V gene TRBV6-1 combines with J gene TRBJ2-1; the match to TRBD2 covers 7 bases. CDR1 is MNHNS and CDR2 is SASEGT in the germline V gene. The CDR3 sequence is 15 residues long. V was pared by 0 bases and J by 6 bases, with 5 bases of the junction left unmatched. The CDR3 DNA sequence: TGTGCCAGCAGTGAAGCTGGGCTAGCGGCCAATGAGCAGTTCTTC. Translation: CASSEAGLAANEQFF.

Note on this clonotype: An end of the junction does not agree with germline; a read error may underlie this. The genes are TRBV7-6 and TRBJ2-3; 7 nucleotides align to TRBD2. This CDR3 has 16 amino acids. Germline V gene sequence: CDR1 SGHVS, CDR2 FNYEAQ. In DNA form, the CDR3 reads TGTGCCAGCAGGGTTTCTGGCGGGGGTTTCACAGATACGCAGTATTTC. It codes for CASRVSGGGFTDTQYF.

This clonotype was seen ten or more times. This sequence joins TRBV7-2 and TRBJ1-3; D unresolved. Germline CDR1 is SGHTA and CDR2 is FQGNSA. The ends were cut back, 3 bases at V and 0 bases at J, with 6 bases in the middle. CDR3 length: 14 amino acids. CDR3 bases: TGTGCCAGCAGCTTTTCGGACTCTGGAAACACCATATATTTT. Protein sequence: CASSFSDSGNTIYF.